Following are 5 T cell receptor beta chains from one sample sequenced in a study of siplizumab effects on memory and regulatory T cells. Assay used: immunoSEQ multiplex PCR; TCRdb lists only in-frame clones, some missing. The data show 95,000 to 100,000 clones, 80% to 95% seen once. Sequencing was performed on non-Treg CD4+ T cells sorted from blood. The source is a human donor in good health.

The CDR3 loop reads CASRRLAATGELFF. CDR3 bases: TGTGCCAGCAGGCGCCTAGCGGCCACCGGGGAGCTGTTTTTT. V is TRBV27 and J is TRBJ2-2, with 7 bases identical to TRBD2. This CDR3 comprises 14 residues. Germline-derived CDR1 and CDR2 are MNHEY and SMNVEV (reference sequence). J gave up 4 bases and V 6 bases, and 5 bases lay outside the gene matches.

This clone was detected only once. J is TRBJ2-3 and V is TRBV9; D unresolved. The CDR3 extends over 12 amino acids. Germline V gives CDR1 SGDLS, CDR2 YYNGEE. The germline V and J ends were trimmed by 3 bases and 6 bases, with 8 bases remaining between them. The chain's CDR3 is CASSANWDTQYF. In nucleotides, the CDR3 is TGTGCCAGCAGCGCGAACTGGGATACGCAGTATTTT.

This chain uses TRBV4-2 with TRBJ2-7, with 7 bases aligning to TRBD1. The germline gives CDR1 LGHNA, CDR2 YNFKEQ. This CDR3 has 14 amino acids. After removal of 4 bases from V and 5 bases from J, the junction contained 8 bases not matched to a gene. CDR3 sequence (DNA): TGTGCCAGCAGCCCATACAGGGGAGATGACGAGCAGTACTTC. This sequence encodes CASSPYRGDDEQYF.

This sequence joins TRBV30 and TRBJ2-3; 10 nucleotides match TRBD2. This CDR3 is built from 14 residues. Germline loops: CDR1 GTSNPN, CDR2 SVGIG (reference sequence). Trimming removed 0 bases from V and 5 bases from J; junction bases left unmatched: 2. The CDR3: CAWSVRLAGDTQYF. Here the CDR3 DNA reads TGTGCCTGGAGTGTACGACTAGCGGGAGATACGCAGTATTTT.

The DNA of the CDR3 is TGTGCCAGCAGCGGCGACACAGATACGCAGTATTTT. It is translated as CASSGDTDTQYF. The chain has TRBV7-3 and TRBJ2-3; no definite D call. V lost 5 bases and J lost 2, with 5 bases in between. The germline V gene encodes CDR1 SGHTA and CDR2 FQGTGA. CDR3 length: 12 amino acids.